This entry features one TCR beta chain sequence. Methods used by the authors: Estimates of nucleated cell counts were drawn from the amplification of reference gene primers. Here immunoSEQ multiplex PCR was the method, and the copy in TCRdb shows in-frame clones only, minus some. V and J calls and clone size follow that table, whereas D and trimming were derived from the DNA. Among 200,000 or so clones listed, 80% to 85% were seen once. The data are from a study of blood T cell repertoires in COVID-19. In the study overall: Donors in the United States, Italy and Spain gave samples during acute or convalescent COVID-19. PBMCs, B-cell-depleted T cells, or T cells were the source of the cDNA or gDNA that made up the material.

The CDR3 is 15 amino acids. Germline CDR1 and CDR2: SGHDT and YYEEEE. J was trimmed by 5 bases and V by 4 bases; bases with no gene match: 10. Sequencing was done on a sample of peripheral blood. The receptor was derived from a woman aged 25 to 39 with acute or convalescent COVID-19. V gene TRBV5-6 combines with J gene TRBJ1-2; the match to TRBD1 covers 8 bases. CDR3 sequence reads: CASSTGDRLFYGYTF. The CDR3 DNA reads as TGTGCCAGCAGCACGGGGGACAGGCTCTTTTATGGCTACACCTTC.